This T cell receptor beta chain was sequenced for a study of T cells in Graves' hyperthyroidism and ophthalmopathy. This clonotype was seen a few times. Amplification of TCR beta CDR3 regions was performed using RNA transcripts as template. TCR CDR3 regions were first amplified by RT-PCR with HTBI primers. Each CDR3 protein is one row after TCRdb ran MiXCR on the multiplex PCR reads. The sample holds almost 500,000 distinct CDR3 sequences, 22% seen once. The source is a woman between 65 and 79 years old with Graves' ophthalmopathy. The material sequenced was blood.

Written as DNA, the CDR3 is TGCAGCGGAAAACAGGGGGCGCCTACCGGGGAGCTGTTTTTT. This translates into CSGKQGAPTGELFF. The chain combines TRBV29-1 with TRBJ2-2; 9 positions agree with TRBD1. Germline V gives CDR1 SQVTM, CDR2 ANQGSEA. The CDR3 runs to 14 residues. With V trimmed by 7 bases and J by 5 bases, 8 bases remained unmatched.